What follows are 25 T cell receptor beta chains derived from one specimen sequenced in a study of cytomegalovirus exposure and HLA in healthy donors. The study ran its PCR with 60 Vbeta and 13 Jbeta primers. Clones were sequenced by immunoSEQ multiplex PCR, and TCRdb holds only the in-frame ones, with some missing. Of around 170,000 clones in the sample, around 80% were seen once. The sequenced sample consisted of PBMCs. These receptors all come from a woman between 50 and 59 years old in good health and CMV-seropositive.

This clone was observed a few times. The CDR3 sequence is CSVRGDSPNIQYF. CDR3 sequence (DNA): TGCAGCGTCCGCGGGGACAGCCCAAACATTCAGTACTTC. The chain carries TRBV29-1 and TRBJ2-4; D perhaps matches TRBD1 (7 bases). There are 13 residues in the CDR3. Deletions cut 6 bases from V and 6 bases from J, with 15 bases between. Germline V gene data show CDR1 as SQVTM and CDR2 as ANQGSEA.

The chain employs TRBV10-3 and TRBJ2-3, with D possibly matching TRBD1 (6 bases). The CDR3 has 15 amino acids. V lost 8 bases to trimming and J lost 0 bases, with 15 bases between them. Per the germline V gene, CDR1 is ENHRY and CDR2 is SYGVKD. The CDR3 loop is CAIRLEGGSTDTQYF. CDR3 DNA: TGTGCCATCCGCCTCGAAGGGGGTAGCACAGATACGCAGTATTTT.

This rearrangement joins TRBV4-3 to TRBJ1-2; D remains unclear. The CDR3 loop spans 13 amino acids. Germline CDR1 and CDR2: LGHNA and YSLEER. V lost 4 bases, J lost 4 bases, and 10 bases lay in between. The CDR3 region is CASSPRLLYGYTF. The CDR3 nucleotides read TGCGCCAGCAGCCCGAGGCTCCTCTATGGCTACACCTTC.

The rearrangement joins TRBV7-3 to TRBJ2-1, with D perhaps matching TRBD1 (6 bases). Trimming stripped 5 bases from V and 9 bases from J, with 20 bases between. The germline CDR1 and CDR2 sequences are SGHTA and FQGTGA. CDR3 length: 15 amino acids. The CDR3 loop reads CASSNQSPGVGEQFF. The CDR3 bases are TGTGCCAGCAGCAATCAGAGCCCAGGGGTGGGTGAGCAGTTCTTC.

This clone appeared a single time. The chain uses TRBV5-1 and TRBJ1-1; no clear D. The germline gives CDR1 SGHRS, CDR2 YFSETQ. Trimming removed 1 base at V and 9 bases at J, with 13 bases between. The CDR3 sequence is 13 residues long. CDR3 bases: TGCGCCAGCAGCTTGCCAAACAGAGAGAAAGCTTTCTTT. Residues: CASSLPNREKAFF.

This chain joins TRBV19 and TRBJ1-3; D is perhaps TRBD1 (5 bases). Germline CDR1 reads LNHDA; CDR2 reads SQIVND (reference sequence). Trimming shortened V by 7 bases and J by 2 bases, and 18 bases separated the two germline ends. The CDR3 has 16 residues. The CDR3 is CASKPGGYPTGNTIYF. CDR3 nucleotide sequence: TGTGCCAGTAAGCCCGGGGGTTACCCGACTGGAAACACCATATATTTT.

The CDR3 sequence is CASSAAGTATNEKLFF. In nucleotides, the CDR3 is TGTGCCAGCAGTGCGGCAGGGACTGCAACTAATGAAAAACTGTTTTTT. The chain couples TRBV6-1 to TRBJ1-4, with a weak D call TRBD1 (5 bases). This CDR3 region has 16 residues. In germline, CDR1 is MNHNS, CDR2 SASEGT. The V end was cut by 4 bases, the J end by 0 bases, with 12 bases between.

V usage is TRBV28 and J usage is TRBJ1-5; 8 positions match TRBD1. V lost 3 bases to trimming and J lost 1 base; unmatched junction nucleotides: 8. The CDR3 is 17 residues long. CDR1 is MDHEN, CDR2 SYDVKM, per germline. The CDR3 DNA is TGTGCCAGCAGTTTCCCCAGGGGGCGATGGAGCAATCAGCCCCAGCATTTT. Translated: CASSFPRGRWSNQPQHF.

This CDR3 reads CASSATSGGADEQFF. Here the CDR3 DNA reads TGCGCCAGCAGTGCGACTAGCGGGGGGGCCGACGAGCAGTTCTTC. V and J are TRBV10-2 and TRBJ2-1; 14 bases map to TRBD2. The CDR3 covers 15 residues. The ends lost 4 bases at V and 10 bases at J; junction bases unmatched: 6. Germline V gene lookup returns CDR1 WSHSY and CDR2 SAAADI.

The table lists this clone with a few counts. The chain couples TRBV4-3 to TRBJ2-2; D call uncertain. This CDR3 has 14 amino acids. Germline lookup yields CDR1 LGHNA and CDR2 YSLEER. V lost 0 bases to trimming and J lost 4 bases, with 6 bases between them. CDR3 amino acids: CASSQEQITGELFF. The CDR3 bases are TGCGCCAGCAGCCAAGAACAGATCACCGGGGAGCTGTTTTTT.

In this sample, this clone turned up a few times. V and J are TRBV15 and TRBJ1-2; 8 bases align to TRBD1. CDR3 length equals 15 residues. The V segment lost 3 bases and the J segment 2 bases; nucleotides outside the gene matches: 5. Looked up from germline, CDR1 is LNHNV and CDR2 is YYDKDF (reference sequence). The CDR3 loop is CATSSGRTGNYGYTF. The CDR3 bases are TGTGCCACCAGCAGCGGAAGGACAGGGAACTATGGCTACACCTTC.

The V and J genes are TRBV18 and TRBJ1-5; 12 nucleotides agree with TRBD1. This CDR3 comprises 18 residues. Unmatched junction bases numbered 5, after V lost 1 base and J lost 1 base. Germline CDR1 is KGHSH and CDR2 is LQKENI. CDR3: CASSPRGQGAASNQPQHF. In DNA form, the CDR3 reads TGTGCCAGCTCACCACGGGGACAGGGGGCCGCGAGCAATCAGCCCCAGCATTTT. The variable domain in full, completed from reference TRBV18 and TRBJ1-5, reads NAGVMQNPRHLVRRRGQEARLRCSPMKGHSHVYWYRQLPEEGLKFMVYLQKENIIDESGMPKERFSAEFPKEGPSILRIQQVVRGDSAAYFCASSPRGQGAASNQPQHFGDGTRLSIL.

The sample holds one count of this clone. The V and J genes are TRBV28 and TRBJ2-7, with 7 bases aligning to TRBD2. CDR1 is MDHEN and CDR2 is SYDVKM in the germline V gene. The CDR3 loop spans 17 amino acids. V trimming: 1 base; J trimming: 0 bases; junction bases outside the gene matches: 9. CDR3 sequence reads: CASSLSAREPNSYEQYF. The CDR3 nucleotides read TGTGCCAGCAGTTTATCCGCGCGGGAGCCGAACTCCTACGAGCAGTACTTC.

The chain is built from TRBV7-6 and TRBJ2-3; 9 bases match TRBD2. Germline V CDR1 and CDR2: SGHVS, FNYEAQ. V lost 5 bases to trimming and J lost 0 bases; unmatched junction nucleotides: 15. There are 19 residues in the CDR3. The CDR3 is CASSQRGRRLAVSTDTQYF. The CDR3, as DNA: TGTGCCAGCAGCCAGCGAGGGCGGAGACTAGCGGTTAGCACAGATACGCAGTATTTT.

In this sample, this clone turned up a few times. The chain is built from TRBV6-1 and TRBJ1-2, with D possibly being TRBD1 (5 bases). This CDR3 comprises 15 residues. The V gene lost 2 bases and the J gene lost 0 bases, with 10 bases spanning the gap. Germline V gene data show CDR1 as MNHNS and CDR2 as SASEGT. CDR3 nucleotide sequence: TGTGCCAGCAGTGAAAGTAGACAGACTAACTATGGCTACACCTTC. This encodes CASSESRQTNYGYTF.

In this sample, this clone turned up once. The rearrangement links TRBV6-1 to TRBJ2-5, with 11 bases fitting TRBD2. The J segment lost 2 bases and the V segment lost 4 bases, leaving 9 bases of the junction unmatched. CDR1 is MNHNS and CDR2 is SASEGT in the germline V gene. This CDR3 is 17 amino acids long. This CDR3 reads CASSGPTSGAFQETQYF. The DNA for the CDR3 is TGTGCCAGCAGTGGGCCGACTAGCGGGGCCTTTCAAGAGACCCAGTACTTC.

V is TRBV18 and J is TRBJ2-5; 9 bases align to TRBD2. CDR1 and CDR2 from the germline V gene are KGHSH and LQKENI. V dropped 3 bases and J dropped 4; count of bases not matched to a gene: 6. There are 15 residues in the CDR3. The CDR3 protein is CASSPISGGGETQYF. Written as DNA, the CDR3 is TGTGCCAGCTCACCGATTAGCGGGGGAGGAGAGACCCAGTACTTC.

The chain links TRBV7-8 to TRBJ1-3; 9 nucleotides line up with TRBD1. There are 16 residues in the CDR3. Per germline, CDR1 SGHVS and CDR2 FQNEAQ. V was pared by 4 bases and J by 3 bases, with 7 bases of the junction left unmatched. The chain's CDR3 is CASSSITGGGGNTIYF. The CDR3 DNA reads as TGTGCCAGCAGCTCGATAACAGGGGGCGGTGGAAACACCATATATTTT. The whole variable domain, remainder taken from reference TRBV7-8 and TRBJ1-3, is GAGVSQSPRYKVAKRGQDVALRCDPISGHVSLFWYQQALGQGPEFLTYFQNEAQLDKSGLPSDRFFAERPEGSVSTLKIQRTQQEDSAVYLCASSSITGGGGNTIYFGEGSWLTVV.

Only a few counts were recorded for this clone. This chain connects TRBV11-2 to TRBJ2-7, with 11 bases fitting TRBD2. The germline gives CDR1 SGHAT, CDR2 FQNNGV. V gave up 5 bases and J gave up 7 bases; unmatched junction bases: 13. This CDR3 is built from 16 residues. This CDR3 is CASSPQIAGGPWEQYF. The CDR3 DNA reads TGTGCCAGCAGCCCCCAGATAGCGGGGGGGCCCTGGGAGCAGTACTTC.

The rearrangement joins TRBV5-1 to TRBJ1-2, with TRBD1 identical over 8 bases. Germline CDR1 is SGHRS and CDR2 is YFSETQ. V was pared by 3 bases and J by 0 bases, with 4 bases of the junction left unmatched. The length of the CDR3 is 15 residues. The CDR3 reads CASSSGQGANYGYTF. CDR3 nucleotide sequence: TGCGCCAGCAGCTCTGGACAGGGCGCTAACTATGGCTACACCTTC.

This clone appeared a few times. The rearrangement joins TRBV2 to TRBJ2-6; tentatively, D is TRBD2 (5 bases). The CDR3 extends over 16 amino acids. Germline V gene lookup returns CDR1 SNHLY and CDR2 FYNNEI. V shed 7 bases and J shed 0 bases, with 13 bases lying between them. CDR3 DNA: TGTGCCAGCAATCAGGACTTCTCCTCTGGGGCCAACGTCCTGACTTTC. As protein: CASNQDFSSGANVLTF.

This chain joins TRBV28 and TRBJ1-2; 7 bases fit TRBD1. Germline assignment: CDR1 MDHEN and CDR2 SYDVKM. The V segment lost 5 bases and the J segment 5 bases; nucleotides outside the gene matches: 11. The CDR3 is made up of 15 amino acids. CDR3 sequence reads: CASSTPPGQVYGYTF. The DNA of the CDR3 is TGTGCCAGCAGTACCCCCCCCGGACAGGTTTATGGCTACACCTTC.

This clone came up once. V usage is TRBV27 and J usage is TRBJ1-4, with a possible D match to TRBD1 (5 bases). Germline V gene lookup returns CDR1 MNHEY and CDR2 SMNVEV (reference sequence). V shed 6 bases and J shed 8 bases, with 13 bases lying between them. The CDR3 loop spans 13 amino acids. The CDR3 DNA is TGTGCCAGCAGCCGTTTAGGGGCCGAAAAACTGTTTTTT. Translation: CASSRLGAEKLFF.

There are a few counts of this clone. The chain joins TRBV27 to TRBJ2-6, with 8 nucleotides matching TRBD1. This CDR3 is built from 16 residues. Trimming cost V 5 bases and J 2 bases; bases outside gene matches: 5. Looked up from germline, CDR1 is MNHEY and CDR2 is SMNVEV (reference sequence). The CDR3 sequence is CASSLQTGAGANVLTF. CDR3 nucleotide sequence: TGTGCCAGCAGTCTACAGACAGGGGCTGGGGCCAACGTCCTGACTTTC. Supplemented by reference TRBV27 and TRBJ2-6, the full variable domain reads EAQVTQNPRYLITVTGKKLTVTCSQNMNHEYMSWYRQDPGLGLRQIYYSMNVEVTDKGDVPEGYKVSRKEKRNFPLILESPSPNQTSLYFCASSLQTGAGANVLTFGAGSRLTVL.

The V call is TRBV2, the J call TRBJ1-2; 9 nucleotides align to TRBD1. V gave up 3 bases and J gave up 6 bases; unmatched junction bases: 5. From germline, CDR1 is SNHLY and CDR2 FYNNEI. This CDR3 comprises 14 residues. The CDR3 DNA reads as TGTGCCAGCAGTGATCCCGGGACAGGGAATGGCTACACCTTC. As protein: CASSDPGTGNGYTF.